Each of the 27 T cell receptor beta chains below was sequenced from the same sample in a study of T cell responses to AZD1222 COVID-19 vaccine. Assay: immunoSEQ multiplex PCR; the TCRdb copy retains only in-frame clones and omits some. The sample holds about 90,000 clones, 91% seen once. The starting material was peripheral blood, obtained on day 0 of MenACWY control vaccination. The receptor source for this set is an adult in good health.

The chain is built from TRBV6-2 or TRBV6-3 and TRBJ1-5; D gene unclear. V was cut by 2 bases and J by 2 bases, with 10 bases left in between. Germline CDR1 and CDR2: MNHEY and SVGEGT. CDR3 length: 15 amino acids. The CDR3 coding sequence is TGTGCCAGCAGTTACGGTCGGGGAGGCAATCAGCCCCAGCATTTT. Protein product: CASSYGRGGNQPQHF.

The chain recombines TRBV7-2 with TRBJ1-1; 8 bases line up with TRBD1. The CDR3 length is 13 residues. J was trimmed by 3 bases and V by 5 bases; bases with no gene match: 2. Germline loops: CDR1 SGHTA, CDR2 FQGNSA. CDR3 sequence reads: CASSMTGDTEAFF. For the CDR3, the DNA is TGTGCCAGCAGCATGACAGGGGACACTGAAGCTTTCTTT.

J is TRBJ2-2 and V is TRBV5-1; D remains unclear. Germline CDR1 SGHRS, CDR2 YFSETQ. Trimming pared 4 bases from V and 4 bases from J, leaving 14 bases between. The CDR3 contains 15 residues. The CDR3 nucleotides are TGCGCCAGCAGCCCCCGGGTCCCGGGCACCGGGGAGCTGTTTTTT. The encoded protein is CASSPRVPGTGELFF.

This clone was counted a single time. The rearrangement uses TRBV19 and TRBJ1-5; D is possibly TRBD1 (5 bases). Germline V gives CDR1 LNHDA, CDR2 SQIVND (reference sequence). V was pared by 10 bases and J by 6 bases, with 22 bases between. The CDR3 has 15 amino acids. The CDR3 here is CATRVGVSLGQPQHF. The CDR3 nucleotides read TGTGCCACCAGGGTAGGTGTCTCCCTGGGTCAGCCCCAGCATTTT.

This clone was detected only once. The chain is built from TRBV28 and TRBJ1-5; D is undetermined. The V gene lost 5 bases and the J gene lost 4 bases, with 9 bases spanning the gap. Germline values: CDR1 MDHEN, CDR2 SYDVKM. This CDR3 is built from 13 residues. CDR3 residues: CASSPRGNQPQHF. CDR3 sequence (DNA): TGTGCCAGCAGTCCCCGAGGTAATCAGCCCCAGCATTTT.

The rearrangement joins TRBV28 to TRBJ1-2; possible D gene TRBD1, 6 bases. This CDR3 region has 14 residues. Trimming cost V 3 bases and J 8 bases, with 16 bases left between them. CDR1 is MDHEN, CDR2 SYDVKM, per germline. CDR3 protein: CASSLAGVTGGYTF. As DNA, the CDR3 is TGTGCCAGCAGTTTGGCAGGGGTCACCGGGGGCTACACCTTC.

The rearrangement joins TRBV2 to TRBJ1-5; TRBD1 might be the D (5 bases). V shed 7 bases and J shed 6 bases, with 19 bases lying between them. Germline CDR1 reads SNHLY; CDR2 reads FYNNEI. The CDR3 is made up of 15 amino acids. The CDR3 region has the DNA TGTGCCAGCACCGGGCCCATTCCGGGGGGTCAGCCCCAGCATTTT. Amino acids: CASTGPIPGGQPQHF.

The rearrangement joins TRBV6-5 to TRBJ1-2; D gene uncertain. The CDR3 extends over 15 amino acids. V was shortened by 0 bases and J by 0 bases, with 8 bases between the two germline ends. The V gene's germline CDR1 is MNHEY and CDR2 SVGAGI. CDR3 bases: TGTGCCAGCAGTTACTCGGCCGGTACTAACTATGGCTACACCTTC. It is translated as CASSYSAGTNYGYTF.

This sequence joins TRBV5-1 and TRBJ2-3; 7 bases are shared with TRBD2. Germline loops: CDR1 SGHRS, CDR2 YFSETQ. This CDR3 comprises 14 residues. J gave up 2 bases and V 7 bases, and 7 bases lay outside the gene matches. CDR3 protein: CASAVAGYTDTQYF. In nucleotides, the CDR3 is TGCGCCAGCGCCGTAGCGGGCTACACAGATACGCAGTATTTT.

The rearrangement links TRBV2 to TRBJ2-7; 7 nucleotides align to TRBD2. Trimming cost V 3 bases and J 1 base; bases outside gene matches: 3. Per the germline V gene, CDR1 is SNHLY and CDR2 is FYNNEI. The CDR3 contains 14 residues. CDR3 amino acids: CASSDPSGSYEQYF. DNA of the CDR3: TGTGCCAGCAGTGACCCTAGCGGTTCCTACGAGCAGTACTTC.

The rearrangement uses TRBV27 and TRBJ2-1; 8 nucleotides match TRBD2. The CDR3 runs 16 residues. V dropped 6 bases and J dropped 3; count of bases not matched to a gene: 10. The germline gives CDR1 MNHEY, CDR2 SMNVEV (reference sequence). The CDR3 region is CASRLGRAGVYNEQFF. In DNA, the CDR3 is TGTGCCAGCAGGCTTGGTAGAGCGGGGGTCTACAATGAGCAGTTCTTC.

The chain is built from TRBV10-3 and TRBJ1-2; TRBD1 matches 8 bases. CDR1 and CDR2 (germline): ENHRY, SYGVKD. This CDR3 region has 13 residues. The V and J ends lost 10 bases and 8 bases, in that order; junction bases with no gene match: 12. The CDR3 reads CATTGQGLGGYTF. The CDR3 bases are TGTGCCACCACCGGACAGGGACTCGGAGGCTACACCTTC.

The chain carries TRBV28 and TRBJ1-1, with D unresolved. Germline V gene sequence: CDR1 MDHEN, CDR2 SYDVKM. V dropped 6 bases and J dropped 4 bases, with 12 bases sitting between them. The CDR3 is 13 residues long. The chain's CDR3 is CASRLDAITEAFF. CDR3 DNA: TGTGCCAGCAGGCTGGACGCTATCACTGAAGCTTTCTTT. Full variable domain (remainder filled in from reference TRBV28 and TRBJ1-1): DVKVTQSSRYLVKRTGEKVFLECVQDMDHENMFWYRQDPGLGLRLIYFSYDVKMKEKGDIPEGYSVSREKKERFSLILESASTNQTSMYLCASRLDAITEAFFGQGTRLTVV.

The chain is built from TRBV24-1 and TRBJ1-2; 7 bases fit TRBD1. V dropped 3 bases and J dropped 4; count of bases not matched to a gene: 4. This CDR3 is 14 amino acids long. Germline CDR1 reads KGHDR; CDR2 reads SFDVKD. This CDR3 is CATSDEGQPYGYTF. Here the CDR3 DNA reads TGTGCCACCAGTGATGAGGGACAGCCCTATGGCTACACCTTC.

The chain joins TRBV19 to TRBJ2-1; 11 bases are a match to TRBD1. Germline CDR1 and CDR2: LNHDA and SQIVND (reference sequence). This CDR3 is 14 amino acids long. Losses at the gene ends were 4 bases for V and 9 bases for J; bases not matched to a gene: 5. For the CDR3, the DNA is TGTGCCAGTAGTAGGACAGGGGGCTTTACTGAGCAGTTCTTC. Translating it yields CASSRTGGFTEQFF. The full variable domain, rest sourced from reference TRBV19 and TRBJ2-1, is DGGITQSPKYLFRKEGQNVTLSCEQNLNHDAMYWYRQDPGQGLRLIYYSQIVNDFQKGDIAEGYSVSREKKESFPLTVTSAQKNPTAFYLCASSRTGGFTEQFFGPGTRLTVL.

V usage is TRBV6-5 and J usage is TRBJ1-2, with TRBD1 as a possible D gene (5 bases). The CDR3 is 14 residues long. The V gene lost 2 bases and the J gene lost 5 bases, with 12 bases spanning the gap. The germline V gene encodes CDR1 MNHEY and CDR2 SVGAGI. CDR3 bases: TGTGCCAGCAGTTACGAGGGACGCGGTTATGGCTACACCTTC. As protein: CASSYEGRGYGYTF.

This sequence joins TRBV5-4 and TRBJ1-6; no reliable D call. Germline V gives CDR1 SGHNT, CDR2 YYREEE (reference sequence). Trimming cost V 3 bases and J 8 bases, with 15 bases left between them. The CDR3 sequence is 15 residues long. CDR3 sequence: CASSSGLPGDSPLHF. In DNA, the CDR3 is TGTGCCAGCAGCTCCGGACTGCCTGGGGATTCACCCCTCCACTTT.

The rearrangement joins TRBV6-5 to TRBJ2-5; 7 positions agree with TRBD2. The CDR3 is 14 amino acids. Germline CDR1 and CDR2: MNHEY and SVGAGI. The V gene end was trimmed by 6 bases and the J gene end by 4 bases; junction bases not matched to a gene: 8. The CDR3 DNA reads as TGTGCCAGCAGGGGAACTAGCGTGGCAGAGACCCAGTACTTC. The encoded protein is CASRGTSVAETQYF.

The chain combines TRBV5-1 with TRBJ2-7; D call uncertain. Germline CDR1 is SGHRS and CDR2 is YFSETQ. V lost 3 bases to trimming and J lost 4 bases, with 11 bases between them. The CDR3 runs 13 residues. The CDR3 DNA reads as TGCGCCAGCAGCTCCCTAGACGGATACGAGCAGTACTTC. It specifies CASSSLDGYEQYF.

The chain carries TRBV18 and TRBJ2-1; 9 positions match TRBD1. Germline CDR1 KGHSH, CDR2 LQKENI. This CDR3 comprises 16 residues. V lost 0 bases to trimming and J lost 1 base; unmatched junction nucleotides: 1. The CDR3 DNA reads TGTGCCAGCTCACCACCGACAGGGGGGTCCTACAATGAGCAGTTCTTC. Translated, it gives CASSPPTGGSYNEQFF.

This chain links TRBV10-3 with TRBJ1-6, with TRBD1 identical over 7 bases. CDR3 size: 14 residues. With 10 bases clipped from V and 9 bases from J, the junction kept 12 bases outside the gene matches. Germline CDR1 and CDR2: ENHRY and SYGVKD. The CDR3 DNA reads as TGTGCCACGTTGCAGGAGACAGGGAGTTCACCCCTCCACTTT. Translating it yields CATLQETGSSPLHF.

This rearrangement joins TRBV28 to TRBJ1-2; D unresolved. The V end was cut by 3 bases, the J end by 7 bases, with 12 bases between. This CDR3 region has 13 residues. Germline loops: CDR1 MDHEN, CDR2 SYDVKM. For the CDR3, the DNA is TGTGCCAGCAGTTTCGTCAGGCTGCGTGGCTACACCTTC. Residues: CASSFVRLRGYTF.

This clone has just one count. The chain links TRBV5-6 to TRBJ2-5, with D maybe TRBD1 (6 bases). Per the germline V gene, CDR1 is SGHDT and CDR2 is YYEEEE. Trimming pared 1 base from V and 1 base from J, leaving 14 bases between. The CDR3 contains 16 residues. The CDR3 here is CASSLFRGQLQETQYF. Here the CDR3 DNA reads TGTGCCAGCAGCTTGTTCCGAGGACAGCTCCAAGAGACCCAGTACTTC.

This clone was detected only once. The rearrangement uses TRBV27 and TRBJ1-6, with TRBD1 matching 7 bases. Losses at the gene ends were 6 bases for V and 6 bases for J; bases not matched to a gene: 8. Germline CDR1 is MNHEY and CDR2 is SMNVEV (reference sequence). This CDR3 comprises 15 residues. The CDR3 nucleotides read TGTGCCAGCAGCATGTGGGACAGCCTTAATTCACCCCTCCACTTT. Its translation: CASSMWDSLNSPLHF.

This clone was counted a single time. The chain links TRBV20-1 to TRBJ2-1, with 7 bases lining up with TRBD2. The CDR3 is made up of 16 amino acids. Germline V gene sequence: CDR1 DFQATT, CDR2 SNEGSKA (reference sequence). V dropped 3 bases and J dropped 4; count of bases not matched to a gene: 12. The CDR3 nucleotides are TGCAGTGCTAGTAACGGGGCTAGCGGCCTTTACAATGAGCAGTTCTTC. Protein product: CSASNGASGLYNEQFF.

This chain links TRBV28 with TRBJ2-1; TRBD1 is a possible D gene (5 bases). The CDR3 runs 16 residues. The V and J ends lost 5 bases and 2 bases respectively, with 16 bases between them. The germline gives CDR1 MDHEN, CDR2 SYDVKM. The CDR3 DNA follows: TGTGCCAGCAGTCCCCCGGGCGTGGGGCCCTACAATGAGCAGTTCTTC. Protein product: CASSPPGVGPYNEQFF. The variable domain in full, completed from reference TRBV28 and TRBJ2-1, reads DVKVTQSSRYLVKRTGEKVFLECVQDMDHENMFWYRQDPGLGLRLIYFSYDVKMKEKGDIPEGYSVSREKKERFSLILESASTNQTSMYLCASSPPGVGPYNEQFFGPGTRLTVL.

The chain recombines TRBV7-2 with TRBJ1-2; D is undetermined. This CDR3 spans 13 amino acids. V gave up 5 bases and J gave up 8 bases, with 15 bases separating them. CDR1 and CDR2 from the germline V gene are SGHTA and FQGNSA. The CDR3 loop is CASSQLGPVGYTF. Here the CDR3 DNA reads TGTGCCAGCAGCCAGTTAGGCCCCGTGGGCTACACCTTC.